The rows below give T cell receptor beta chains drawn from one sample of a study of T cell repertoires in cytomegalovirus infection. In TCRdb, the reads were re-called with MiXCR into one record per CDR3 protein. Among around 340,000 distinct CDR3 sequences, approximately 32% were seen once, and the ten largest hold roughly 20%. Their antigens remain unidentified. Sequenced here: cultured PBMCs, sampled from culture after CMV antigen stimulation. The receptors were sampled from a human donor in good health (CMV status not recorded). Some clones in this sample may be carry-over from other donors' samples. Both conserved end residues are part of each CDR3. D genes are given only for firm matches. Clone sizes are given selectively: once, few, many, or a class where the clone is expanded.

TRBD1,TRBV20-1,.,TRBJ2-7,CSARGDRPSSSYEQYF,TGCAGTGCTAGAGGGGACAGGCCTTCTTCCTCCTACGAGCAGTACTTC
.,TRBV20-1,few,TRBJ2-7,CSASSESYEQYF,TGCAGTGCTAGTTCCGAATCCTACGAGCAGTACTTC
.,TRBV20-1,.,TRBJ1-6,CSASPSRSSPLHF,TGCAGTGCTAGCCCCTCCCGGAGTTCACCCCTCCACTTT
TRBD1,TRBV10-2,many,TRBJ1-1,CASRAHGTGRLRDTEAFF,TGCGCCAGCAGAGCCCACGGGACAGGGAGGTTAAGGGACACTGAAGCTTTCTTT
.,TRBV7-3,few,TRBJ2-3,CASSLNGHGGTDTQYF,TGTGCCAGCAGCTTAAATGGACACGGAGGCACAGATACGCAGTATTTT
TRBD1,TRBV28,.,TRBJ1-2,CASTVGTGVEGYTF,TGTGCCAGCACTGTCGGGACAGGGGTTGAAGGCTACACCTTC
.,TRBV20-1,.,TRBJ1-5,CSARVFTGTQAQPQHF,TGCAGTGCTAGAGTTTTTACCGGGACCCAGGCACAGCCCCAGCATTTT
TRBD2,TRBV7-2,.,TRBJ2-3,CASSLTLAGESDTQYF,TGTGCCAGCAGCTTAACCCTAGCGGGAGAAAGTGATACGCAGTATTTT
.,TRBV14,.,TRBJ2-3,CASSQGTLVSDTQYF,TGTGCCAGCAGCCAAGGGACTTTGGTGTCAGATACGCAGTATTTT
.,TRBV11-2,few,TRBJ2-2,CASSGSITWRPNTGELFF,TGTGCCAGCAGCGGATCAATTACCTGGCGGCCGAACACCGGGGAGCTGTTTTTT
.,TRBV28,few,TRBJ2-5,CASSLTVNQETQYF,TGTGCCAGCAGTCTGACGGTTAACCAAGAGACCCAGTACTTC
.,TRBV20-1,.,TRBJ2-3,CSARGAVRTDTQYF,TGCAGTGCACGCGGGGCGGTCCGCACAGATACGCAGTATTTT
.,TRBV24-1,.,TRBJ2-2,CATSDPTGRDTGELFF,TGTGCCACCAGTGATCCGACAGGGAGGGACACCGGGGAGCTGTTTTTT
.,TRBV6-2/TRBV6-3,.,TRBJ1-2,CASFNTDPNYGYTF,TGTGCCAGCTTTAACACAGATCCTAACTATGGCTACACCTTC
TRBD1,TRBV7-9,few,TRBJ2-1,CASSLTGIYNEQFF,TGTGCCAGCAGCTTGACAGGGATCTACAATGAGCAGTTCTTC
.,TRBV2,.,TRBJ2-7,CASSEYPKVSTYEQYF,TGTGCCAGCAGTGAATACCCGAAGGTTTCCACCTACGAGCAGTACTTC
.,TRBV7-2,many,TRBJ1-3,CASSSQYLSGNTIYF,TGTGCCAGCAGCTCACAGTACCTCTCTGGAAACACCATATATTTT
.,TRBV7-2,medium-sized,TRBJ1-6,CASSPSSYNSPLHF,TGTGCCAGCAGCCCAAGCTCCTATAATTCACCCCTCCACTTT
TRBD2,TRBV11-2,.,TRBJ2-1,CASLQWGGGRNEQFF,TGTGCCAGCCTTCAATGGGGGGGGGGACGCAATGAGCAGTTCTTC
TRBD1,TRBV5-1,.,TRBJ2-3,CASSEGTGGRNTQYF,TGCGCCAGCAGCGAGGGGACAGGGGGAAGGAATACGCAGTATTTT
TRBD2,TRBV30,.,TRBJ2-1,CAWSGGDNEQFF,TGTGCCTGGAGCGGGGGGGATAATGAGCAGTTCTTC
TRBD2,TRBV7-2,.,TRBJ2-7,CASSSTSGLSYEQYF,TGTGCCAGCAGCTCGACTAGCGGACTCTCCTACGAGCAGTACTTC
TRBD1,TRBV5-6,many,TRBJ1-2,CASQDRGANYGYTF,TGTGCCAGCCAGGACAGGGGGGCTAACTATGGCTACACCTTC
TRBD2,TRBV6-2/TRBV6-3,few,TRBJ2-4,CASSYRAGGTGNIQYF,TGTGCCAGCAGTTATAGGGCGGGGGGGACCGGAAACATTCAGTACTTC
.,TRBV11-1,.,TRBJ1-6,CASSLAGLQGPFLDSPLHF,TGTGCCAGCAGCTTAGCAGGACTACAGGGACCCTTTTTGGATTCACCCCTCCACTTT
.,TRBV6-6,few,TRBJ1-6,CASSYSTTSSYNSPLHF,TGTGCCAGCAGTTACTCGACCACGAGCTCCTATAATTCACCCCTCCACTTT
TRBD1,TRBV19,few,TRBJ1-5,CASSTGTGGNQPQHF,TGTGCCAGTAGTACTGGGACAGGGGGCAATCAGCCCCAGCATTTT
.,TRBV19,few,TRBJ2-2,CASSIANLVNAGELFF,TGTGCCAGTAGTATAGCTAACCTAGTTAATGCCGGGGAGCTGTTTTTT
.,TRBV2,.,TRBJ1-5,CASKRDSNQPQHF,TGTGCCAGCAAAAGGGATAGCAATCAGCCCCAGCATTTT
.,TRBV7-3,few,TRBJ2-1,CASSSRGARVEQFF,TGTGCCAGCAGCTCTAGGGGAGCCCGGGTTGAGCAGTTCTTC
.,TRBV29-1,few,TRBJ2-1,CSAQAEYNEQFF,TGCAGCGCCCAGGCCGAATACAATGAGCAGTTCTTC
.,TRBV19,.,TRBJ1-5,CASTEGNNQPQHF,TGTGCCAGTACGGAGGGGAATAATCAGCCCCAGCATTTT
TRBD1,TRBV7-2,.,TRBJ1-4,CASSKQGKVEEKLFF,TGTGCCAGCAGCAAACAGGGGAAGGTGGAAGAAAAACTGTTTTTT
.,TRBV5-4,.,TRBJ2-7,CASSLGDGDEQYF,TGTGCCAGCAGCTTGGGGGACGGGGACGAGCAGTACTTC
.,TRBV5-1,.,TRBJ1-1,CASNRGTEAFF,TGCGCCAGCAACCGGGGCACTGAAGCTTTCTTT
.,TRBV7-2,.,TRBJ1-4,CASSLTDYRRSNEKLFF,TGTGCCAGCAGCTTAACGGACTATCGACGGAGTAATGAAAAACTGTTTTTT
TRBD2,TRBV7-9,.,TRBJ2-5,CASSSRGGPTSGQETQYF,TGTGCCAGCAGCAGCCGAGGGGGGCCGACTAGCGGGCAAGAGACCCAGTACTTC
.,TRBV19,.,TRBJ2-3,CASSVGLSGNTDTQYF,TGTGCCAGTAGTGTAGGACTGAGCGGAAACACAGATACGCAGTATTTT
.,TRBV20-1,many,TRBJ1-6,CSARGQDNSPLHF,TGCAGTGCTAGAGGGCAGGATAATTCACCCCTCCACTTT
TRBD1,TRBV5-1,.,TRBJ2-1,CASSQHRGQGANYYYNEQFF,TGCGCCAGCAGCCAGCACCGGGGACAGGGGGCCAACTACTACTACAATGAGCAGTTCTTC
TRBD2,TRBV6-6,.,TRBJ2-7,CASSNSGSFSYEQYF,TGTGCCAGCAGTAATAGCGGGAGCTTCTCCTACGAGCAGTACTTC
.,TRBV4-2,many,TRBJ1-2,CASSQGSGSGGGTYGYTF,TGTGCCAGCAGCCAAGGATCGGGTTCCGGGGGCGGAACGTATGGCTACACCTTC
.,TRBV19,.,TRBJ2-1,CASSTSETWDYNEQFF,TGTGCCAGTAGTACCTCAGAGACTTGGGACTACAATGAGCAGTTCTTC
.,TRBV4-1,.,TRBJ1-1,CASSQPGFKLGEAFF,TGCGCCAGCAGCCAACCGGGATTTAAGCTTGGTGAAGCTTTCTTT
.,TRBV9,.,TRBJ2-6,CASSVGGGANVLTF,TGTGCCAGCAGCGTAGGTGGTGGGGCCAACGTCCTGACTTTC
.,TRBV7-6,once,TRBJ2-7,CASSLVKWESSSYEQYF,TGTGCCAGCAGCTTAGTGAAGTGGGAGTCTAGCTCCTACGAGCAGTACTTC
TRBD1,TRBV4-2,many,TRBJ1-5,CASSQQTGASNQPQHF,TGTGCCAGCAGCCAACAAACAGGGGCTAGCAATCAGCCCCAGCATTTT
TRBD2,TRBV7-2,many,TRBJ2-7,CASSLGARTSSIPYEQYF,TGTGCCAGCAGCTTAGGAGCCAGGACTAGCTCAATACCCTACGAGCAGTACTTC
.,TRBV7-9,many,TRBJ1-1,CASSLSRENTEAFF,TGTGCCAGCAGCTTAAGCAGGGAGAACACTGAAGCTTTCTTT
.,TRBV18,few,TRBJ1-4,CASSPGLINEKLFF,TGTGCCAGCTCACCGGGACTGATTAATGAAAAACTGTTTTTT
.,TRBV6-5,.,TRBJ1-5,CASSSVPSLGTSNQPQHF,TGTGCCAGCAGTTCAGTCCCGAGTCTAGGGACCAGCAATCAGCCCCAGCATTTT
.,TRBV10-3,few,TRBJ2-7,CAISEGRSSYEQYF,TGTGCCATCAGTGAGGGCAGAAGCTCCTACGAGCAGTACTTC
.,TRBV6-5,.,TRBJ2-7,CASSRETVTGPQEQYF,TGTGCCAGCAGTCGCGAAACAGTGACCGGGCCTCAAGAGCAGTACTTC
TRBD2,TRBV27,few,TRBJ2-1,CASRSGGSGRAHEQFF,TGTGCCAGCAGATCGGGGGGTAGCGGGAGGGCCCATGAGCAGTTCTTC
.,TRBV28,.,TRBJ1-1,CASRAPNTEAFF,TGTGCCAGCAGAGCCCCCAACACTGAAGCTTTCTTT
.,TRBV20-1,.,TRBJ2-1,CSAQDSDSYNEQFF,TGCAGTGCTCAAGACTCCGACTCCTACAATGAGCAGTTCTTC
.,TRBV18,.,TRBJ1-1,CASSPRGSTEAFF,TGTGCCAGCTCACCGCGGGGGTCTACTGAAGCTTTCTTT